This T cell receptor (beta chain) was obtained from a study of T cells after yellow fever vaccination. Across the study: Any fraction with a low cell number was prepared using SMART-Seq v4 Ultra Low Input. Notes on the study in general: Abundant contaminating clonotypes from the bulk population could appear in FACS-sorted repertoires.

This CDR3 is built from 15 residues. Germline CDR1 SGHVS, CDR2 FQNEAQ. Trimming removed 5 bases from V and 4 bases from J, with 15 bases in between. TCRdb reprocessed the 5' RACE reads via MiXCR and lists one record per CDR3 protein. The data contain 110,000 to 150,000 distinct CDR3 sequences, approximately 6.6% of them seen just once; the ten biggest clones take up approximately 0.61%. This clonotype was seen at least ten times. Its target is not known. The chain couples TRBV7-8 to TRBJ1-5, with D perhaps matching TRBD1 (6 bases). Specimen: CD4+ T cells sorted from PBMCs, collected 10 days after the yellow fever booster vaccination. The TCR originated in a man in his thirties or forties who received the YFV17D yellow fever vaccine. CDR3 in amino acids: CASSNFGQMNQPQHF. CDR3 DNA sequence: TGTGCCAGCAGCAACTTCGGACAGATGAATCAGCCCCAGCATTTT.